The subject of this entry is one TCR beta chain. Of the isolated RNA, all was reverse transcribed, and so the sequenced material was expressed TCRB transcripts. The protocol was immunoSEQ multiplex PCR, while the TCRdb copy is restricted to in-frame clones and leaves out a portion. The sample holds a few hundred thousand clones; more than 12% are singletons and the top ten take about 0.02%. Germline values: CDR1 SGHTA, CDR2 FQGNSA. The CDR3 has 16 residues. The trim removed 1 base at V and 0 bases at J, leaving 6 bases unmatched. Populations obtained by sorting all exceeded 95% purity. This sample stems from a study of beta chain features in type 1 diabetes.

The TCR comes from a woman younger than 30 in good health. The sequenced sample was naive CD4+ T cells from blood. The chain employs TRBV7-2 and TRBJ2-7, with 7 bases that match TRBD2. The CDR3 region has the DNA TGTGCCAGCAGCTTAGTTGGGGGGGGGATCTCCTACGAGCAGTACTTC. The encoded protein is CASSLVGGGISYEQYF.